This TCR beta chain derives from a study of T cells in Graves' hyperthyroidism and ophthalmopathy. With 3 bases clipped from V and 6 bases from J, the junction kept 9 bases outside the gene matches. Per the germline V gene, CDR1 is DFQATT and CDR2 is SNEGSKA (reference sequence). The CDR3 is 14 residues long. Whole-study findings and limits: From stable hyperthyroidism, ophthalmopathy was set apart by a 13 V-J model. Blood also carried most thyroid clonotypes expanded above 0.001.

The investigators amplified TCR beta CDR3 regions from RNA transcripts. A first-round RT-PCR of the TCR CDR3 used the HTBI primer set. TCRdb used MiXCR to reprocess the multiplex PCR reads, holding one entry per CDR3 protein. The profile covers hundreds of thousands of distinct CDR3 sequences, with roughly 13% appearing a single time and approximately 5.7% taken by the ten largest. This clonotype showed up many times. What it binds is unknown. Together with thyroid ultrasound, orbital computed tomography, serum thyroxine and TRAb, clinical symptoms were used for diagnoses. Source material for PBMCs was over 8 ml fresh peripheral blood.

This sequence originates from a woman aged 25 to 39 with Graves' hyperthyroidism that later progressed to Graves' ophthalmopathy. The V call is TRBV20-1, the J call TRBJ1-1, with 8 positions matching TRBD1. The sample taken for sequencing was blood. The CDR3 here is CSARAGGAGSEAFF. The CDR3 DNA reads TGCAGTGCTAGGGCAGGGGGCGCGGGATCTGAAGCTTTCTTT.